This entry lists 18 T cell receptor beta chains sequenced from one sample in a study of T cell responses to AZD1222 COVID-19 vaccine. Measured with immunoSEQ multiplex PCR; TCRdb has only the in-frame clones, and not every one. The top ten hold 2.9% of the sample, which has 130,000 or so clones, about 89% seen once. Sequences were derived from peripheral blood, sampled on day 0 of AZD1222 vaccination. These receptors were collected from an adult in good health.

The rearrangement links TRBV6-1 to TRBJ1-3; D is ambiguous. Germline CDR1 is MNHNS and CDR2 is SASEGT. The CDR3 consists of 16 residues. V lost 4 bases to trimming and J lost 0 bases, with 13 bases between them. The CDR3 DNA reads as TGTGCCAGCAGTGGTCCGGCCGTGTACTCTGGAAACACCATATATTTT. Its translation: CASSGPAVYSGNTIYF.

J is TRBJ2-7 and V is TRBV2, with D perhaps TRBD2 (5 bases). The length of the CDR3 is 14 residues. V was shortened by 3 bases and J by 4 bases, with 13 bases between the two germline ends. Germline V gene sequence: CDR1 SNHLY, CDR2 FYNNEI. CDR3 sequence: CASSETGAGYEQYF. The DNA for the CDR3 is TGTGCCAGCAGTGAGACGGGCGCGGGTTACGAGCAGTACTTC.

V usage is TRBV5-8 and J usage is TRBJ1-2; the D is unclear. This CDR3 is built from 14 residues. Germline-derived CDR1 and CDR2 are SGHTS and YDEGEE. V lost 0 bases and J lost 2, with 8 bases in between. CDR3 coding DNA: TGTGCCAGCAGCTTGGGGGCCTCAAACTATGGCTACACCTTC. Protein: CASSLGASNYGYTF.

The V and J genes are TRBV29-1 and TRBJ2-5; the D gene could be TRBD1 or TRBD2 (5 bases each). The CDR3 length is 11 residues. V was cut by 6 bases and J by 3 bases, with 8 bases left in between. The V gene's germline CDR1 is SQVTM and CDR2 ANQGSEA. This CDR3 reads CSVLGEETQYF. CDR3 in DNA: TGCAGCGTCCTGGGGGAAGAGACCCAGTACTTC.

This sequence joins TRBV6-4 and TRBJ1-6; D not resolved. The germline gives CDR1 MRHNA, CDR2 SNTAGT. The ends were cut back, 4 bases at V and 5 bases at J, with 6 bases in the middle. This CDR3 comprises 13 residues. The chain's CDR3 is CASSGDHNSPLHF. In DNA, the CDR3 is TGTGCCAGCAGTGGCGACCATAATTCACCCCTCCACTTT.

The rearrangement links TRBV7-2 to TRBJ1-2; D is unresolved. V was shortened by 1 base and J by 4 bases, with 16 bases between the two germline ends. The CDR3 spans 16 residues. The germline V gene encodes CDR1 SGHTA and CDR2 FQGNSA. In DNA, the CDR3 is TGTGCCAGCAGCTTAGGAGGAGGAGGGTCCAGCTATGGCTACACCTTC. Encoded protein: CASSLGGGGSSYGYTF.

The genes are TRBV2 and TRBJ2-1; 11 bases line up with TRBD2. This CDR3 is 19 amino acids long. Trimming cost V 5 bases and J 0 bases; bases outside gene matches: 12. CDR1 and CDR2 from the germline V gene are SNHLY and FYNNEI. The CDR3: CASSHSGLAESISYNEQFF. CDR3 bases: TGTGCCAGCAGTCACTCGGGACTAGCGGAATCGATCTCCTACAATGAGCAGTTCTTC.

The chain employs TRBV7-9 and TRBJ1-1; TRBD1 might be the D (5 bases). V gave up 5 bases and J gave up 0 bases, with 13 bases separating them. From germline, CDR1 is SEHNR and CDR2 FQNEAQ (reference sequence). The CDR3 is made up of 15 amino acids. In nucleotides, the CDR3 is TGTGCCAGCAGCCCAGGGATCGGAATGAACACTGAAGCTTTCTTT. This translates into CASSPGIGMNTEAFF.

This rearrangement joins TRBV15 to TRBJ1-2; D remains ambiguous. CDR3 size: 15 residues. Germline V gene lookup returns CDR1 LNHNV and CDR2 YYDKDF (reference sequence). Trimming removed 0 bases at V and 6 bases at J, with 14 bases between. The CDR3 reads CATSRDLSQSHGYTF. The CDR3 DNA reads as TGTGCCACCAGCAGAGATCTGTCACAGAGCCATGGCTACACCTTC.

The V and J genes are TRBV19 and TRBJ1-4; a weak D match, TRBD1 (5 bases). V lost 6 bases and J lost 1, with 15 bases in between. Germline CDR1 and CDR2: LNHDA and SQIVND (reference sequence). CDR3 length: 16 amino acids. CDR3 DNA sequence: TGTGCCAGTAGAGAAGGGGCGGGGGTAACTAATGAAAAACTGTTTTTT. Translating it yields CASREGAGVTNEKLFF.

This rearrangement joins TRBV6-5 to TRBJ2-1; TRBD2 matches at 7 bases. Trimming at V came to 8 bases and at J to 2 bases, leaving 6 bases not matched to a gene. This CDR3 has 14 amino acids. Germline loops: CDR1 MNHEY, CDR2 SVGAGI. This CDR3 reads CASVRSGAYNEQFF. Written as DNA, the CDR3 is TGTGCCAGCGTAAGGAGCGGGGCCTACAATGAGCAGTTCTTC.

J is TRBJ1-1 and V is TRBV5-1; D perhaps matches TRBD1 (5 bases). The CDR3 runs to 14 residues. Trimming pared 4 bases from V and 4 bases from J, leaving 14 bases between. In germline, CDR1 is SGHRS, CDR2 YFSETQ. The CDR3 sequence: CASSPGTGGTEAFF. In nucleotides, the CDR3 is TGCGCCAGCAGCCCCGGGACGGGTGGCACTGAAGCTTTCTTT.

The V and J genes are TRBV18 and TRBJ2-2; weak D call: TRBD1 (5 bases). V lost 5 bases and J lost 7, with 14 bases in between. This CDR3 is 14 amino acids long. The germline V gene has CDR1 KGHSH and CDR2 LQKENI. The CDR3 loop is CASSLNQGNGELFF. The CDR3 DNA follows: TGTGCCAGCTCATTGAACCAGGGAAACGGGGAGCTGTTTTTT.

The gene calls are TRBV5-1 and TRBJ2-7, with 12 bases identical to TRBD2. This CDR3 comprises 15 residues. With V trimmed by 3 bases and J by 2 bases, 3 bases remained unmatched. Germline V gene lookup returns CDR1 SGHRS and CDR2 YFSETQ. The chain's CDR3 is CASSSLAGGTYEQYF. As DNA, the CDR3 is TGCGCCAGCAGCTCACTAGCGGGAGGTACCTACGAGCAGTACTTC.

The chain links TRBV12-3 or TRBV12-4 to TRBJ1-4, with D uncertain. The CDR3 is 13 amino acids. Trimming stripped 6 bases from V and 1 base from J, with 6 bases between. In DNA, the CDR3 is TGTGCCAGCAGCCCTGAAACTAATGAAAAACTGTTTTTT. Amino acids: CASSPETNEKLFF.

This sequence joins TRBV27 and TRBJ1-2, with a weak D call TRBD1 (5 bases). Germline-derived CDR1 and CDR2 are MNHEY and SMNVEV (reference sequence). Trimming took 1 base from V and 8 from J, leaving 11 bases between them. The CDR3 is 13 residues long. The CDR3 loop is CASSLWGKEGYTF. In DNA, the CDR3 is TGTGCCAGCAGTTTATGGGGCAAAGAGGGCTACACCTTC.

The chain uses TRBV6-2 or TRBV6-3 and TRBJ2-3; D might be TRBD1 (5 bases). With 6 bases removed from V and 4 bases from J, the gap between germline ends came to 17 bases. This CDR3 spans 15 amino acids. Germline lookup yields CDR1 MNHEY and CDR2 SVGEGT. Here the CDR3 DNA reads TGTGCCAGCAGCGACCTAGGACGCAGGGCAGATACGCAGTATTTT. Encoded protein: CASSDLGRRADTQYF.

This chain connects TRBV9 to TRBJ2-3, with TRBD2 identical over 8 bases. This CDR3 comprises 17 residues. V gave up 0 bases and J gave up 0 bases; unmatched junction bases: 6. The germline gives CDR1 SGDLS, CDR2 YYNGEE. The CDR3 loop reads CASSVAGRGGSTDTQYF. In DNA form, the CDR3 reads TGTGCCAGCAGCGTAGCGGGTCGGGGGGGAAGCACAGATACGCAGTATTTT.